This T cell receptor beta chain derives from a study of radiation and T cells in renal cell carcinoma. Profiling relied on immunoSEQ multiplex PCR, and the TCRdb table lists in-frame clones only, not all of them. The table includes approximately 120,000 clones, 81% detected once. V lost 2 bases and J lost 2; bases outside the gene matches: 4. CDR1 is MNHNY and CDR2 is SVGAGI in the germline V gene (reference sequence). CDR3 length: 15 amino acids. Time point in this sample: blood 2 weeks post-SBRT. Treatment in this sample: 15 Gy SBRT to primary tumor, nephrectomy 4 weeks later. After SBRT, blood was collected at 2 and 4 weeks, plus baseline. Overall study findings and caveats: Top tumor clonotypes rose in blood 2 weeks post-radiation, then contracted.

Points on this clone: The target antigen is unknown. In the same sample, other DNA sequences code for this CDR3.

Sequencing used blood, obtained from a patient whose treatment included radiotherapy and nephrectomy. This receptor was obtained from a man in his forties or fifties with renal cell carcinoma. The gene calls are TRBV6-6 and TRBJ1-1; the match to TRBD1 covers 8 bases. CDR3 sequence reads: CASSYPGQGNTEAFF. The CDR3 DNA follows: TGTGCCAGCAGTTACCCCGGACAGGGTAACACTGAAGCTTTCTTT.